This record covers a single T cell receptor beta chain. This entry belongs to a study of PD-1 blockade in classical Hodgkin lymphoma. Trimming stripped 4 bases from V and 3 bases from J, with 7 bases between. The CDR3 totals 12 residues. The germline V gene encodes CDR1 MNHNY and CDR2 SVGAGI (reference sequence). Profiled with immunoSEQ multiplex PCR; TCRdb holds only in-frame clones, not every one. The data show 45,000 to 65,000 clones, just under 75% seen once. Every patient relapsed after autologous stem cell transplantation, and brentuximab vedotin exposure varied. Responses achieved at best were complete response, partial response or progressive disease.

The source was peripheral blood mononuclear cells (PBMCs), collected before the second cycle of nivolumab. The source is a human donor with classical Hodgkin lymphoma. This chain uses TRBV6-6 with TRBJ2-7; no reliable D call. The CDR3 here is CASSSRVYEQYF. The DNA for the CDR3 is TGTGCCAGCAGTTCCCGTGTCTACGAGCAGTACTTC.